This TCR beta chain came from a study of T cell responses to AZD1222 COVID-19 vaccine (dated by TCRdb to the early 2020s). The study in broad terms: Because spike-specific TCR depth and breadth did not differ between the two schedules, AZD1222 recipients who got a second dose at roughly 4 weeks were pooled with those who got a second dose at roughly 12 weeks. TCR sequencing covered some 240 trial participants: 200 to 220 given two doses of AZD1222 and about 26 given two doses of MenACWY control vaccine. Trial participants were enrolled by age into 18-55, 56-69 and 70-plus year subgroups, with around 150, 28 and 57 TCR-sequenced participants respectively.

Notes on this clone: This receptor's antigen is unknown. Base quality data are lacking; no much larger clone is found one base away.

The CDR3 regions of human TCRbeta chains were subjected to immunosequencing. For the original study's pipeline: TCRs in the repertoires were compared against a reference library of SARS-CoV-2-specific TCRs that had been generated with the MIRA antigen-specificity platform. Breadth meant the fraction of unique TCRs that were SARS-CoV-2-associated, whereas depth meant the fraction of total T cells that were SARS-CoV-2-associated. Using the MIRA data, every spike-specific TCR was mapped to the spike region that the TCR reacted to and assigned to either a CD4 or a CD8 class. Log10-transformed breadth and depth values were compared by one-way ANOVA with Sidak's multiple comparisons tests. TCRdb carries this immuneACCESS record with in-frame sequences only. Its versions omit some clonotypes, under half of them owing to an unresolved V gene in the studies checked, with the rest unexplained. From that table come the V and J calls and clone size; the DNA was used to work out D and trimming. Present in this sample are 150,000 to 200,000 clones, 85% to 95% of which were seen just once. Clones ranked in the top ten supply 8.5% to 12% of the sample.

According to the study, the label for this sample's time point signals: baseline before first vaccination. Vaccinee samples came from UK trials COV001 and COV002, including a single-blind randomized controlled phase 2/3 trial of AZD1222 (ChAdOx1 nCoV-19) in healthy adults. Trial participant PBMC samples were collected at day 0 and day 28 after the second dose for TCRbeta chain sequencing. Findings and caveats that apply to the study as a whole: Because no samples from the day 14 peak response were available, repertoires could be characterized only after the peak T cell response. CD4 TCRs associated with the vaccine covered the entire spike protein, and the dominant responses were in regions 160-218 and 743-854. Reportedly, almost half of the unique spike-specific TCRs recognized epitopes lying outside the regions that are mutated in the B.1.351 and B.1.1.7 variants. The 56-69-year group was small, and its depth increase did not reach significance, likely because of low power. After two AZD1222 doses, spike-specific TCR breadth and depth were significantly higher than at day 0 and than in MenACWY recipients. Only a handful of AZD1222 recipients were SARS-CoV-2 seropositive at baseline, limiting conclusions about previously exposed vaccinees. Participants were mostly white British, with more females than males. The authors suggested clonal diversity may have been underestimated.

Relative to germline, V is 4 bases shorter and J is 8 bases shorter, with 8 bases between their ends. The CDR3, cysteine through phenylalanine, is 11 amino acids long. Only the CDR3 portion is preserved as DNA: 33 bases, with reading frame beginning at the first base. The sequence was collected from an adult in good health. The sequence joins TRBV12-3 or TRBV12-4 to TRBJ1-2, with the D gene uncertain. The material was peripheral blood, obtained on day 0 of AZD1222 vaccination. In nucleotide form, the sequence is TGTGCCAGCAGTTCATCGACCGGCTACACCTTC. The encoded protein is CASSSSTGYTF.